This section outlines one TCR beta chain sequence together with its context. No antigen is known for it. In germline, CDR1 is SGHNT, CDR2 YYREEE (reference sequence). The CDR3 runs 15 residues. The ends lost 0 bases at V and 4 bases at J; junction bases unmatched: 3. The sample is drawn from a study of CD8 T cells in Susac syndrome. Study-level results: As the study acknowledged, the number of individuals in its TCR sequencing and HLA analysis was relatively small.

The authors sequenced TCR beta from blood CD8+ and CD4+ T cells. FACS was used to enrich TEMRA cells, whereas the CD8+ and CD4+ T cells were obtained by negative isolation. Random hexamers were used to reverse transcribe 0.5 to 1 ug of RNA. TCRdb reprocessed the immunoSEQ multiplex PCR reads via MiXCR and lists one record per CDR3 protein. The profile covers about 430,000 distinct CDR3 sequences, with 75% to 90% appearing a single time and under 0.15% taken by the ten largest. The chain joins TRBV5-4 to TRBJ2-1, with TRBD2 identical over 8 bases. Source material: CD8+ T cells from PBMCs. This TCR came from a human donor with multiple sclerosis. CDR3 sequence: CASSLVSGEYNEQFF. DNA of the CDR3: TGTGCCAGCAGCTTGGTTAGCGGGGAGTACAATGAGCAGTTCTTC.